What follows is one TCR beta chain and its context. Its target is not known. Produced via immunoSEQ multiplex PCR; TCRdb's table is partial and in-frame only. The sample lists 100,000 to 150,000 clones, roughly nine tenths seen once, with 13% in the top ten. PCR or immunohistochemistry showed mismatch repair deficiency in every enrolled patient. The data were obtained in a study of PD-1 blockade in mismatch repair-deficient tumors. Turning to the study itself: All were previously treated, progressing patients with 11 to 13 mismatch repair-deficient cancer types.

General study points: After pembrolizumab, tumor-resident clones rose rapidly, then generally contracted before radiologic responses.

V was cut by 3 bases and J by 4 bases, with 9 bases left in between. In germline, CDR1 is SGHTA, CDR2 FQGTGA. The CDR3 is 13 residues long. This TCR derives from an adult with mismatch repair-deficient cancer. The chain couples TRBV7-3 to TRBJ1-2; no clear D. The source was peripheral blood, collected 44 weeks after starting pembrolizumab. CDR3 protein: CASSFRPTYGYTF. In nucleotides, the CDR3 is TGTGCCAGCAGCTTTCGACCGACCTATGGCTACACCTTC. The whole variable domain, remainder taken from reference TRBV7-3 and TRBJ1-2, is GAGVSQTPSNKVTEKGKYVELRCDPISGHTALYWYRQSLGQGPEFLIYFQGTGAADDSGLPNDRFFAVRPEGSVSTLKIQRTERGDSAVYLCASSFRPTYGYTFGSGTRLTVV.